Presented here are 15 T cell receptor beta chains from one specimen sequenced in a study of identical twins. TCRdb analysed the 5' RACE reads with MiXCR anew, one entry per CDR3 protein. The sample consists of some 710,000 distinct CDR3 sequences, over 5% of them appearing once. The sample was naive T cells sorted from blood. The receptors here all came from a man in his late teens or twenties in good health.

The genes are TRBV7-9 and TRBJ2-2; D is undetermined. V was pared by 2 bases and J by 4 bases, with 8 bases between. Germline assignment: CDR1 SEHNR and CDR2 FQNEAQ (reference sequence). The CDR3 contains 14 residues. CDR3 DNA sequence: TGTGCCAGCAGCTTATCGACTCTCACCGGGGAGCTGTTTTTT. Its translation: CASSLSTLTGELFF.

The genes are TRBV5-1 and TRBJ2-5; 7 bases agree with TRBD1. The junction had 6 bases not matched to a gene; V was cut back by 1 base and J by 3 bases. The CDR3 length is 15 residues. Germline-derived CDR1 and CDR2 are SGHRS and YFSETQ. CDR3 residues: CASSLQLTGEETQYF. Here the CDR3 DNA reads TGCGCCAGCAGCTTGCAGCTTACAGGGGAAGAGACCCAGTACTTC.

This clonotype showed up many times. The gene calls are TRBV2 and TRBJ2-3, with 7 bases matching TRBD2. The V and J ends lost 9 bases and 4 bases, in that order; junction bases with no gene match: 7. The CDR3 has 13 residues. Germline CDR1 is SNHLY and CDR2 is FYNNEI. The CDR3 protein is CASLGREPDTQYF. The CDR3 nucleotides read TGTGCCAGTCTCGGGCGGGAGCCAGATACGCAGTATTTT.

This clonotype was found many times. V usage is TRBV5-6 and J usage is TRBJ2-7, with TRBD1 matching 8 bases. CDR1 SGHDT and CDR2 YYEEEE come from the germline V gene. This CDR3 has 17 amino acids. With V trimmed by 3 bases and J by 4 bases, 15 bases remained unmatched. Here the CDR3 DNA reads TGTGCCAGCAGCTACCAGGGGGACAGGCGGTCCCTTTACGAGCAGTACTTC. Its protein product is CASSYQGDRRSLYEQYF.

This clonotype has just a few counts. V and J are TRBV25-1 and TRBJ1-4, with D unresolved. V was pared by 1 base and J by 0 bases, with 3 bases between. Germline V lookup: CDR1 MGHDK, CDR2 SYGVNS. The CDR3 totals 14 residues. CDR3 sequence reads: CASSEWTTNEKLFF. The CDR3 DNA sequence: TGTGCCAGCAGTGAATGGACAACTAATGAAAAACTGTTTTTT.

Ten or more counts support this clonotype. At one end the junction does not follow the germline gene, possibly because of a read error. In nucleotides, the CDR3 is TGTGCCAGCAGTTTAGGGCAGGGGGCAGATACGCAGTATTTT. Amino acids: CASSLGQGADTQYF. This chain joins TRBV5-1 and TRBJ2-3; TRBD1 matches 7 bases. Germline values: CDR1 SGHRS, CDR2 YFSETQ. There are 14 residues in the CDR3.

There are a few counts of this clonotype. This chain joins TRBV15 and TRBJ2-1; 7 nucleotides line up with TRBD2. V gave up 5 bases and J gave up 9 bases; unmatched junction bases: 7. This CDR3 spans 13 amino acids. Germline V lookup: CDR1 LNHNV, CDR2 YYDKDF (reference sequence). The CDR3 protein is CATSVLGGGEQFF. As DNA, the CDR3 is TGTGCCACCAGCGTTCTCGGCGGGGGTGAGCAGTTCTTC.

At least ten counts were recorded for this clonotype. J is TRBJ2-1 and V is TRBV20-1; weak D call: TRBD2 (5 bases). The CDR3 totals 12 residues. The ends were cut back, 2 bases at V and 9 bases at J, with 11 bases in the middle. The germline gives CDR1 DFQATT, CDR2 SNEGSKA (reference sequence). This chain's CDR3 is CSARSGFGEQFF. The CDR3, as DNA: TGCAGTGCTAGATCGGGGTTTGGTGAGCAGTTCTTC.

This clonotype was seen only a few times. The CDR3 reads CASSRTPYEQYF. The CDR3 DNA reads TGTGCCAGCAGCCGGACCCCCTACGAGCAGTACTTC. The rearrangement joins TRBV7-2 to TRBJ2-7; D is unresolved. The V end lost 5 bases, the J end lost 2 bases, and 7 bases lay between the germline ends. Germline V gives CDR1 SGHTA, CDR2 FQGNSA. This CDR3 region has 12 residues.

This clonotype was counted a single time. The V call is TRBV7-8, the J call TRBJ2-3; D remains ambiguous. The CDR3 extends over 13 amino acids. In germline, CDR1 is SGHVS, CDR2 FQNEAQ. The V end lost 5 bases, the J end lost 8 bases, and 14 bases lay between the germline ends. CDR3 protein: CASSPTNVGTQYF. CDR3 sequence (DNA): TGTGCCAGCAGCCCTACCAATGTAGGTACGCAGTATTTT.

This chain connects TRBV7-9 to TRBJ2-7; TRBD2 matches 7 bases. With 3 bases clipped from V and 6 bases from J, the junction kept 8 bases outside the gene matches. Germline CDR1 reads SEHNR; CDR2 reads FQNEAQ (reference sequence). The CDR3 loop spans 14 amino acids. In DNA form, the CDR3 reads TGTGCCAGCAGCTTCGGACTAGGTGTCTCCGAGCAGTACTTC. Its protein is CASSFGLGVSEQYF.

This clonotype was seen at least ten times. The V call is TRBV10-3, the J call TRBJ1-2; the match to TRBD1 covers 8 bases. J gave up 4 bases and V 4 bases, and 5 bases lay outside the gene matches. The CDR3 sequence is 14 residues long. Germline CDR1 reads ENHRY; CDR2 reads SYGVKD. The CDR3 here is CAISASGGRYGYTF. CDR3 coding DNA: TGTGCCATCAGTGCATCAGGGGGCCGCTATGGCTACACCTTC.

This clonotype appeared many times. CDR3 nucleotide sequence: TGTGCCAGCAGCAACAATGCAGGGAAGAATGAAAAACTGTTTTTT. It yields the protein CASSNNAGKNEKLFF. The chain recombines TRBV6-1 with TRBJ1-4; D is possibly TRBD1 (5 bases). Germline V gene data show CDR1 as MNHNS and CDR2 as SASEGT. The CDR3 length is 15 residues. V was trimmed by 6 bases and J by 5 bases, leaving 16 bases between them.

This clonotype was picked up many times. CDR3 in amino acids: CASSFYSVSGLAESYEQYV. CDR3 nucleotide sequence: TGCGCCAGCAGCTTTTACTCAGTTTCCGGACTAGCGGAATCCTACGAGCAGTACGTC. This chain links TRBV5-1 with TRBJ2-7; 10 bases are a match to TRBD2. V lost 2 bases, J lost 1 base, and 15 bases stayed unmatched. Per the germline V gene, CDR1 is SGHRS and CDR2 is YFSETQ. There are 19 residues in the CDR3.

This clonotype has at least ten counts. This chain connects TRBV6-1 to TRBJ2-7; D gene ambiguous. This CDR3 is built from 15 residues. Trimming pared 2 bases from V and 3 bases from J, leaving 14 bases between. Germline values: CDR1 MNHNS, CDR2 SASEGT. CDR3: CASSETSGADYEQYV. In DNA, the CDR3 is TGTGCCAGCAGTGAAACTTCGGGCGCAGACTACGAGCAGTACGTC.